Shown below are 5 T cell receptor beta chains from a single sample sequenced in a study of cytomegalovirus exposure and HLA in healthy donors. PCR used 60 Vbeta primers and 13 Jbeta primers. Data came from immunoSEQ multiplex PCR; TCRdb stores just in-frame clones and leaves some out. The table includes tens of thousands of clones, roughly 86% detected once. The sample taken for sequencing was PBMCs. These receptors were obtained from a man in his thirties or forties in good health and CMV-seropositive.

CDR3 nucleotides: TGTGCCATCAGTGATATGCAGGCGAGCACAGATACGCAGTATTTT. It yields the protein CAISDMQASTDTQYF. This sequence joins TRBV10-3 and TRBJ2-3, with unresolved D. V was pared by 3 bases and J by 0 bases, with 10 bases between. CDR1 ENHRY and CDR2 SYGVKD come from the germline V gene. The CDR3 loop spans 15 amino acids.

The chain is built from TRBV27 and TRBJ2-2; TRBD1 matches at 8 bases. V dropped 9 bases and J dropped 4; count of bases not matched to a gene: 7. Germline V gene sequence: CDR1 MNHEY, CDR2 SMNVEV (reference sequence). The CDR3 is 14 amino acids. The DNA for the CDR3 is TGTGCCAGTCAGGGGGCGACCCTCACCGGGGAGCTGTTTTTT. This translates into CASQGATLTGELFF.

This sequence joins TRBV18 and TRBJ1-2; 9 bases fit TRBD1. CDR3 size: 18 residues. The J segment lost 5 bases and the V segment lost 1 base, leaving 14 bases of the junction unmatched. The V gene's germline CDR1 is KGHSH and CDR2 LQKENI. The CDR3 coding sequence is TGTGCCAGCTCACCACTGGGCCCTCTACAGGGGGCGAGATATGGCTACACCTTC. It encodes CASSPLGPLQGARYGYTF.

The chain joins TRBV15 to TRBJ1-4, with no clear D. The V gene's germline CDR1 is LNHNV and CDR2 YYDKDF (reference sequence). This CDR3 comprises 16 residues. Deletions cut 3 bases from V and 0 bases from J, with 11 bases between. The CDR3 here is CATSRGVGATNEKLFF. Written as DNA, the CDR3 is TGTGCCACCAGCAGGGGAGTTGGTGCAACTAATGAAAAACTGTTTTTT.

This clone was seen a handful of times. The chain uses TRBV10-3 and TRBJ2-7; TRBD1 aligns across 7 bases. The CDR3 contains 14 residues. The germline CDR1 and CDR2 sequences are ENHRY and SYGVKD. V was pared by 10 bases and J by 7 bases, with 16 bases of the junction left unmatched. CDR3 bases: TGTGCCACCGCTCCGGGACAGAACCTACTAGAGCAGTACTTC. Its translation is CATAPGQNLLEQYF.